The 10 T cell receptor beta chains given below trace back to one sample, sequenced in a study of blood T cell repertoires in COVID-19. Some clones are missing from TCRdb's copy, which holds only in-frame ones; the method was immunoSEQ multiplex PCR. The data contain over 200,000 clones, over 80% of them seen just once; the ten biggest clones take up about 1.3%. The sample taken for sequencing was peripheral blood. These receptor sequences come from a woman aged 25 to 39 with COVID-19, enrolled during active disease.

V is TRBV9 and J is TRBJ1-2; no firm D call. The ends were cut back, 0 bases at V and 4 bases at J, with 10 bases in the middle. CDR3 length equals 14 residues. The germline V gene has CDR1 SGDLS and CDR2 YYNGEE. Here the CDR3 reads CASSVGSLSYGYTF. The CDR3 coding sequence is TGTGCCAGCAGCGTAGGATCGCTAAGCTATGGCTACACCTTC.

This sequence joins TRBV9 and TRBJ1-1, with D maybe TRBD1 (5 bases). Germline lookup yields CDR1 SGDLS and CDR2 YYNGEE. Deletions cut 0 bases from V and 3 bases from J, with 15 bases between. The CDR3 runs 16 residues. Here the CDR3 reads CASSVVGPAGYTEAFF. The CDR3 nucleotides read TGTGCCAGCAGCGTAGTTGGACCGGCAGGGTACACTGAAGCTTTCTTT.

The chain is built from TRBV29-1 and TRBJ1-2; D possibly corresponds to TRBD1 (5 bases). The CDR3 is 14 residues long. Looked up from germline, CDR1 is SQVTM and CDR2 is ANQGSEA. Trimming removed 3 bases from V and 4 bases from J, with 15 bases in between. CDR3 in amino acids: CSVEDGGQSYGYTF. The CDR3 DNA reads TGCAGCGTTGAGGACGGGGGTCAATCCTATGGCTACACCTTC.

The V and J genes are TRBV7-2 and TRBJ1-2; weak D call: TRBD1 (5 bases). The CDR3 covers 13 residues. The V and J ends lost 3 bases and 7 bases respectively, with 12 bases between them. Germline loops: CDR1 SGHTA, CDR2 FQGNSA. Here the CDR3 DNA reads TGTGCCAGCAGCTTGGTGACAAGGGGTGGCTACACCTTC. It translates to CASSLVTRGGYTF. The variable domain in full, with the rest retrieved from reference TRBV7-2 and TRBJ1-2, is GAGVSQSPSNKVTEKGKDVELRCDPISGHTALYWYRQSLGQGLEFLIYFQGNSAPDKSGLPSDRFSAERTGGSVSTLTIQRTQQEDSAVYLCASSLVTRGGYTFGSGTRLTVV.

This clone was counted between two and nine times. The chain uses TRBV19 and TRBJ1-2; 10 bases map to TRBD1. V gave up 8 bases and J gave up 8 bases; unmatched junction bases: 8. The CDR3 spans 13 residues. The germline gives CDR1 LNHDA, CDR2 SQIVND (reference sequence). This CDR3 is CASSGQGRSGYTF. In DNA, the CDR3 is TGTGCCAGTTCGGGACAGGGGCGTTCCGGCTACACCTTC. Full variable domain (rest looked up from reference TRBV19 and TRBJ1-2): DGGITQSPKYLFRKEGQNVTLSCEQNLNHDAMYWYRQDPGQGLRLIYYSQIVNDFQKGDIAEGYSVSREKKESFPLTVTSAQKNPTAFYLCASSGQGRSGYTFGSGTRLTVV.

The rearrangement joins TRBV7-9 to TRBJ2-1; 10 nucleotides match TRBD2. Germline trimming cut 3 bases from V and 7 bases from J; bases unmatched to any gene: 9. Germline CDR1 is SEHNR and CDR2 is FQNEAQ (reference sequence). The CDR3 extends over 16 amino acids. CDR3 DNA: TGTGCCAGCAGCTTTATCCTAGCGGGGGCCTTAAATGAGCAGTTCTTC. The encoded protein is CASSFILAGALNEQFF. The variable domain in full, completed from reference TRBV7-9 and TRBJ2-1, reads DTGVSQNPRHKITKRGQNVTFRCDPISEHNRLYWYRQTLGQGPEFLTYFQNEAQLEKSRLLSDRFSAERPKGSFSTLEIQRTEQGDSAMYLCASSFILAGALNEQFFGPGTRLTVL.

Written as DNA, the CDR3 is TGTGCCAGCAGTACCCGGGGTGAGCAGTTCTTC. This encodes CASSTRGEQFF. The V call is TRBV27, the J call TRBJ2-1; D may be TRBD2 (5 bases). V lost 5 bases and J lost 9, with 8 bases in between. CDR3 length: 11 residues. CDR1 and CDR2 from the germline V gene are MNHEY and SMNVEV (reference sequence).

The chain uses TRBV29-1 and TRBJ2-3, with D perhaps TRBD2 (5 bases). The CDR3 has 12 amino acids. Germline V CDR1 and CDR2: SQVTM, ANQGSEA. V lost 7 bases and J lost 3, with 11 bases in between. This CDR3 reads CSASDLTDTQYF. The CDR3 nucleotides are TGCAGCGCCTCGGACTTGACAGATACGCAGTATTTT.

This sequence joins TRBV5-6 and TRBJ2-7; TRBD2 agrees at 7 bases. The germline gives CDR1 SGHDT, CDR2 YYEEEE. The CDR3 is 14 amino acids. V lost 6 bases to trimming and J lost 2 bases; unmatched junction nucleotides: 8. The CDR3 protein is CASNGAGRAYEQYF. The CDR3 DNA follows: TGTGCCAGCAACGGGGCAGGGAGGGCCTACGAGCAGTACTTC.

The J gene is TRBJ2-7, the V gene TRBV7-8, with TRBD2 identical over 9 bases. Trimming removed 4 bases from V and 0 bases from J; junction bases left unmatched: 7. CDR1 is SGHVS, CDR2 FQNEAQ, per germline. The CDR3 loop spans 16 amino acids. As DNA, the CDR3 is TGTGCCAGCAGCTCCAGGACTAGCGCGAGCTCCTACGAGCAGTACTTC. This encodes CASSSRTSASSYEQYF.